These 18 T cell receptor beta chains originate from one sample sequenced in a study of shared clonotypes between healthy human individuals. Method: immunoSEQ multiplex PCR; TCRdb's copy keeps in-frame clones and lacks some. The table lists approximately 500,000 clones, 81% of them singletons. The sequencing sample was made of PBMCs. These receptors came from a woman aged 40 to 50 in good health. Some clones in this sample may be carry-over from other donors' samples.

In regard to this clone: A much bigger clone sits one base away, suggesting this may be a read error. Other DNA variants within this sample encode the same CDR3. The chain joins TRBV2 to TRBJ2-4; 9 bases match TRBD1. The CDR3 runs 17 residues. Per germline, CDR1 SNHLY and CDR2 FYNNEI. CDR3 DNA sequence: TGTGCTAGCGGCTGGACAGGGGTCGCGTCGGGCAAAAACATTCAGTACTTC. Amino acid sequence: CASGWTGVASGKNIQYF.

The chain links TRBV28 to TRBJ2-7, with TRBD1 matching over 9 bases. The CDR3 length is 14 residues. Germline lookup yields CDR1 MDHEN and CDR2 SYDVKM. Trimming took 7 bases from V and 1 from J; bases not matched to a gene: 5. For the CDR3, the DNA is TGTGCCAGCACCAGGGGACAGGGATCCTACGAGCAGTACTTC. Translated: CASTRGQGSYEQYF.

The V gene is TRBV6-5, the J gene TRBJ2-3; 9 bases line up with TRBD2. Trimming at V came to 4 bases and at J to 1 base, leaving 0 bases not matched to a gene. This CDR3 is 14 amino acids long. From germline, CDR1 is MNHEY and CDR2 SVGAGI. The DNA for the CDR3 is TGTGCCAGCAGTTGGACTAGCGGCACAGATACGCAGTATTTT. Amino acids: CASSWTSGTDTQYF.

This clone is a singleton in its sample. V is TRBV10-3 and J is TRBJ2-5; D not resolved. The CDR3 runs 15 residues. CDR1 is ENHRY, CDR2 SYGVKD, per germline. V was cut by 6 bases and J by 3 bases, with 17 bases left in between. The CDR3 nucleotides are TGTGCCATCAGCGAAGACCTCTCCGGAGAAGAGACCCAGTACTTC. As protein: CAISEDLSGEETQYF.

This chain uses TRBV7-9 with TRBJ1-1, with 7 bases lining up with TRBD1. V trimming: 8 bases; J trimming: 7 bases; junction bases outside the gene matches: 10. The CDR3 length is 13 residues. Germline CDR1 and CDR2: SEHNR and FQNEAQ (reference sequence). The CDR3 DNA follows: TGTGCCAGCGCAATTCACCGGGACAGTGAAGCTTTCTTT. Protein sequence: CASAIHRDSEAFF.

The rearrangement links TRBV11-2 to TRBJ1-1; D is unresolved. CDR1 is SGHAT and CDR2 is FQNNGV in the germline V gene. V lost 5 bases, J lost 6 bases, and 13 bases lay in between. The CDR3 has 13 amino acids. The CDR3 loop reads CASSPRLHPEAFF. CDR3 bases: TGTGCCAGCAGCCCCCGCCTCCATCCTGAAGCTTTCTTT.

The sample holds one count of this clone. The J gene is TRBJ1-4, the V gene TRBV9; 7 positions agree with TRBD1. The CDR3 covers 15 residues. Germline trimming cut 0 bases from V and 7 bases from J; bases unmatched to any gene: 6. CDR1 is SGDLS and CDR2 is YYNGEE in the germline V gene. The CDR3 sequence is CASSVGPGGVEKLFF. CDR3 coding DNA: TGTGCCAGCAGCGTAGGGCCAGGGGGAGTTGAAAAACTGTTTTTT. The full variable domain, its missing parts supplied by reference TRBV9 and TRBJ1-4, is DSGVTQTPKHLITATGQRVTLRCSPRSGDLSVYWYQQSLDQGLQFLIQYYNGEERAKGNILERFSAQQFPDLHSELNLSSLELGDSALYFCASSVGPGGVEKLFFGSGTQLSVL.

Remarks on this clone: A single base is all that separates this from a far larger clone, so a read error is likely. This sample includes further DNA sequences coding for the same CDR3. V usage is TRBV27 and J usage is TRBJ1-1; 7 nucleotides agree with TRBD1. CDR1 MNHEY and CDR2 SMNVEV come from the germline V gene (reference sequence). The CDR3 contains 14 residues. The CDR3 DNA sequence: TGTGCCAGCAGTCACAGGGGATTGAACACTGAGGCTTTCTTT. This codes for CASSHRGLNTEAFF.

The chain combines TRBV7-2 with TRBJ1-1; weak D call: TRBD1 (5 bases). CDR3 size: 12 residues. CDR1 is SGHTA and CDR2 is FQGNSA in the germline V gene. V lost 5 bases, J lost 5 bases, and 9 bases lay in between. CDR3 protein: CASSPRATEAFF. CDR3 sequence (DNA): TGTGCCAGCAGCCCCAGGGCTACTGAAGCTTTCTTT.

The chain links TRBV4-2 to TRBJ1-5, with D perhaps TRBD1 (5 bases). The germline V gene encodes CDR1 LGHNA and CDR2 YNFKEQ. The ends were cut back, 4 bases at V and 7 bases at J, with 14 bases in the middle. The CDR3 runs to 14 residues. CDR3 sequence (DNA): TGTGCCAGCAGCCCGAGGGGAGAGGGGCAGCCCCAGCATTTT. Translation gives CASSPRGEGQPQHF.

The J gene is TRBJ1-2, the V gene TRBV19; D is perhaps TRBD1 (6 bases). Germline V gene data show CDR1 as LNHDA and CDR2 as SQIVND (reference sequence). CDR3 length: 16 residues. V lost 3 bases, J lost 0 bases, and 14 bases lay in between. The CDR3 DNA follows: TGTGCCAGTAGTATGTCCCAGGGGAGGGCTAACTATGGCTACACCTTC. It codes for CASSMSQGRANYGYTF.

Only a few counts were recorded for this clone. The chain joins TRBV5-1 to TRBJ2-3; 11 bases align to TRBD2. The junction had 13 bases not matched to a gene; V was cut back by 0 bases and J by 1 base. CDR1 SGHRS and CDR2 YFSETQ come from the germline V gene. The CDR3 contains 20 residues. The CDR3: CASSLGPGTSGRFGTDTQYF. The CDR3 DNA follows: TGCGCCAGCAGCTTGGGGCCGGGAACTAGCGGGAGATTTGGCACAGATACGCAGTATTTT. Full variable domain (missing parts from reference TRBV5-1 and TRBJ2-3): KAGVTQTPRYLIKTRGQQVTLSCSPISGHRSVSWYQQTPGQGLQFLFEYFSETQRNKGNFPGRFSGRQFSNSRSEMNVSTLELGDSALYLCASSLGPGTSGRFGTDTQYFGPGTRLTVL.

The J gene is TRBJ2-5, the V gene TRBV28; D is unresolved. V was clipped by 2 bases and J by 5 bases, with 12 bases between them. In germline, CDR1 is MDHEN, CDR2 SYDVKM. The CDR3 runs to 14 residues. For the CDR3, the DNA is TGTGCCAGCAGTTTAGACGCTAGTACTGAGACCCAGTACTTC. This gives the protein CASSLDASTETQYF. Full variable domain (remainder filled in from reference TRBV28 and TRBJ2-5): DVKVTQSSRYLVKRTGEKVFLECVQDMDHENMFWYRQDPGLGLRLIYFSYDVKMKEKGDIPEGYSVSREKKERFSLILESASTNQTSMYLCASSLDASTETQYFGPGTRLLVL.

The chain links TRBV7-2 to TRBJ2-7; D ambiguous. The germline V gene has CDR1 SGHTA and CDR2 FQGNSA. The CDR3 consists of 15 residues. The ends were cut back, 1 base at V and 2 bases at J, with 12 bases in the middle. The CDR3 DNA reads TGTGCCAGCAGCTTAGGACGGCGTGGTCCCTACGAGCAGTACTTC. This gives the protein CASSLGRRGPYEQYF.

About this clone itself: This likely reflects a read error, since a far larger clone is one base away. No conserved phenylalanine or tryptophan ends this CDR3, so it is likely a read error. The chain employs TRBV6-1 and TRBJ1-2; no firm D call. Germline V lookup: CDR1 MNHNS, CDR2 SASEGT. CDR3 size: 14 residues. The ends were cut back, 6 bases at V and 7 bases at J, with 18 bases in the middle. CDR3 amino acids: CASRPPGEKSGYTS. In DNA form, the CDR3 reads TGTGCCAGCAGACCCCCCGGGGAGAAGAGTGGCTACACCTCC.

Remarks on this clone: This may arise from a read error, as a much more abundant clone is one base away. The V gene is TRBV5-1, the J gene TRBJ2-1; 7 nucleotides match TRBD2. Germline CDR1 is SGHRS and CDR2 is YFSETQ. The J segment lost 9 bases and the V segment lost 0 bases, leaving 12 bases of the junction unmatched. The CDR3 has 16 amino acids. The CDR3 nucleotides read TGCGCCAGCAGCTTGGCTGGGCTAGCGGTAGTTGGTGAGCAGTTCTTC. Its protein is CASSLAGLAVVGEQFF.

Remarks on this clone: A much larger clone sits a single nucleotide away, making a read error possible. This CDR3 is also generated by other DNA sequences in the sample. The chain couples TRBV7-9 to TRBJ2-3; either TRBD1 or TRBD2 may supply D (5 bases each). The CDR3 runs to 14 residues. CDR1 and CDR2 from the germline V gene are SEHNR and FQNEAQ (reference sequence). Trimming pared 3 bases from V and 6 bases from J, leaving 13 bases between. DNA of the CDR3: TGTGCCAGCAGCTTGGGTGGGACGTGGGATACGCAGTATTTT. Amino acid sequence: CASSLGGTWDTQYF.

With respect to this clone: Other DNA sequences in the sample encode the same CDR3. As DNA, the CDR3 is TGCGCCAGCAGCTTTACGGGTACCTACAATGAGCAGTTCTTC. It specifies CASSFTGTYNEQFF. This chain connects TRBV5-1 to TRBJ2-1; D unresolved. This CDR3 region has 14 residues. Trimming took off 2 bases at V and 2 bases at J, with 8 bases between the two ends. CDR1 is SGHRS and CDR2 is YFSETQ in the germline V gene.